A selection of T cell receptor beta chains follows, all from one sample in a study of early T cells in non-severe SARS-CoV-2 infection. TCRdb reprocessed the 5' RACE reads with MiXCR, giving one entry per CDR3 protein. The sample yields tens of thousands of distinct CDR3 sequences, around 13% seen once. Material for sequencing was whole blood. The receptor source for this set is an adult who was a healthcare worker with PCR-confirmed SARS-CoV-2 infection or an uninfected control (not recorded which). CDR3s include the opening cysteine and the closing phenylalanine or tryptophan. D genes are given only for firm matches. For some rows the clone size is stated as once, few or many, or as a class when expanded; others skip it.

14 . TRBJ1-1 TRBV20-1 few TGCAGTGCTAGAGATCAGGCCAGGGTCACTGAAGCTTTCTTT CSARDQARVTEAFF
13 . TRBJ2-3 TRBV6-4 . TGTGCCAGCTCCAAAGCCCACGGAGATACGCAGTATTTT CASSKAHGDTQYF
13 . TRBJ1-2 TRBV18 many TGTGCCAGCTCACCACCTACGGACTATGGCTACACCTTC CASSPPTDYGYTF
14 . TRBJ2-4 TRBV12-3/TRBV12-4 many TGTGCCAGCAGCCCCAATGACAGAGAAAACATTCAGTACTTC CASSPNDRENIQYF
16 . TRBJ2-3 TRBV7-3 . TGTGCCAGCAGCTTAGTGGCAGGGATTAGCACAGATACGCAGTATTTT CASSLVAGISTDTQYF
13 . TRBJ2-3 TRBV14 . TGTGCCAGCAGAGTAGGGGGAGCAGATACGCAGTATTTT CASRVGGADTQYF
10 . TRBJ1-2 TRBV29-1 few TGTACCGTCCATAACTATGGCTACACCTTC CTVHNYGYTF
12 . TRBJ1-3 TRBV29-1 . TGTGGGGGGCGGTTCTCTGGAAACACCATATATTTT CGGRFSGNTIYF
15 . TRBJ2-3 TRBV29-1 many TGCAGCGTGATCTTTGCGGGGGCTACCACAGATACGCAGTATTTT CSVIFAGATTDTQYF
16 . TRBJ2-2 TRBV12-3/TRBV12-4 few TGTGCCAGCATTCCCAGGGGTAGAGGGAACACCGGGGAGCTGTTTTTT CASIPRGRGNTGELFF
13 . TRBJ1-1 TRBV20-1 . TGCAGTGCTAGAGCCGGGCCGGTCACTGAAGCTTTCTTT CSARAGPVTEAFF
14 . TRBJ1-6 TRBV12-3/TRBV12-4 . TGTGCCAGCAGTTTAGTAACATATAATTCATCCCTCCACTTT CASSLVTYNSSLHF
16 TRBD2 TRBJ2-3 TRBV7-6 many TGTGCCAGCAGCTTAGTGCCCGGGGGGGCCCGGGATACGCAGTATTTT CASSLVPGGARDTQYF
12 . TRBJ1-5 TRBV19 . TGTGCCGGAGGACATCGCAATCAGCCCCAGCATTTT CAGGHRNQPQHF
14 TRBD2 TRBJ2-7 TRBV11-2 . TGTGCCAGCAGCTTAGAGACTAGCCATGACGAGCAGTACTTC CASSLETSHDEQYF
16 . TRBJ2-3 TRBV20-1 once TGCAGTGCTATCCTACGTCGTGGGGGGAGCACAGATACGCAGTATTTT CSAILRRGGSTDTQYF
14 . TRBJ2-7 TRBV11-2 few TGTGCCAGCAGCTTAGCTCCGGGCGTCTACGAGCAGTACTTC CASSLAPGVYEQYF
16 TRBD1 TRBJ1-3 TRBV18 many TGTGCCAGCTCTCAAGGGACAGGGAGTACTGGAAACACCATATATTTT CASSQGTGSTGNTIYF
14 . TRBJ2-3 TRBV7-9 few TGTGCCAGCACCCTGGGGCAGGAAACAGATACGCAGTATTTT CASTLGQETDTQYF
15 . TRBJ1-2 TRBV4-1 few TGCGCCAGCAGCCAAGTGGTCACGAATCTTTATGGCTACACCTTC CASSQVVTNLYGYTF
17 . TRBJ2-1 TRBV5-4 many TGTGCCAGCAGCGGGGCATTGGGATCGGGATCGGGCAATGAGCAGTTCTTC CASSGALGSGSGNEQFF
14 . TRBJ2-2 TRBV29-1 . TGCAGCGTTGATCACGGGGAGAACACCGGGGAGCTGTTTTTT CSVDHGENTGELFF
17 TRBD2 TRBJ2-5 TRBV7-2 many TGTGCCAGCAGCTCGCAGGCCCATAGCGGGGGGGCGGAGACCCAGTACTTC CASSSQAHSGGAETQYF
16 TRBD1 TRBJ1-5 TRBV6-2/TRBV6-3 . TGTGCCAGCAGTTACTCGAGCAGGGGGAGCAATCAGCCCCAGCATTTT CASSYSSRGSNQPQHF
15 . TRBJ1-1 TRBV5-1 few TGCGCCAGCAGCTTGGACGGGGGGGCCGACACTGAAGCTTTCTTT CASSLDGGADTEAFF
12 . TRBJ1-1 TRBV29-1 many TGCAGCGTTCGCCACGGGGGCACTGAAGCTTTCTTT CSVRHGGTEAFF
14 . TRBJ2-5 TRBV5-1 . TGCGCCAGCAGCCGGACAGCCCTCCGGGAGACCCAGTACTTC CASSRTALRETQYF
13 . TRBJ2-5 TRBV25-1 few TGTGCCAGCACGTGGTGGGGCGAAGAGACCCAGTACTTC CASTWWGEETQYF
12 . TRBJ1-5 TRBV20-1 . TGCAGTGGAAATGAGGGCGGCCAGCCCCAGCATTTT CSGNEGGQPQHF
14 . TRBJ2-2 TRBV9 many TGTGCCAGCAGCGTACTACAAGGGACCGGGGAGCTGTTTTTT CASSVLQGTGELFF
12 . TRBJ1-5 TRBV6-2/TRBV6-3 few TGTGCCAGCAGTTATTGGGGCCAGCCCCAGCATTTT CASSYWGQPQHF
15 TRBD2 TRBJ2-1 TRBV11-2 few TGTGCCAGCAGCTCTAGTGCGGGGGGGCCGTTTGAGCAGTTCTTC CASSSSAGGPFEQFF
13 . TRBJ1-1 TRBV9 few TGTGCCAGCAGCGTAGAATGGGGCGCTGAAGCTTTCTTT CASSVEWGAEAFF
20 TRBD2 TRBJ2-1 TRBV19 few TGTGCCAGTAGTACCCCCTTTGGACTAGCGGGGGGGTTTGAGGACAATGAGCAGTTCTTC CASSTPFGLAGGFEDNEQFF
12 . TRBJ2-3 TRBV29-1 few TGCAGCGTTGTCCCTAGCACAGATACGCAGTATTTT CSVVPSTDTQYF
15 . TRBJ2-7 TRBV11-2 medium-sized TGTGCCAGCAGCCCCCTCCCAGGGTTCCAGTACGAGCAGTACTTC CASSPLPGFQYEQYF